This section outlines one T cell receptor (beta chain) sequence together with its context. Antigen unknown. The data stem from a study of cytomegalovirus exposure and HLA in healthy donors. About the research overall: HLA-typed donors were the source of some 85 million unique TCRs, which an early data release held.

Trimming cost V 4 bases and J 2 bases, with 16 bases left between them. The CDR3 covers 16 residues. Germline V CDR1 and CDR2: SGDLS, YYNGEE. Findings of the study overall: Productive status was seen about 90% or about 30% of the time for most TCR beta V segments in an earlier analysis. Other equally common chains were less clonally expanded than HLA-associated TCR beta chains, a later analysis showed. There were 150 to 200 TCR beta chains listed as cytomegalovirus-associated.

The PCR employed 60 Vbeta primers together with 13 Jbeta primers. Sequencing was performed with immunoSEQ multiplex PCR; in TCRdb, only in-frame clones are kept and a portion is missing. This sample yields roughly 140,000 clones, of which approximately 79% are seen a single time; over 0.6% belongs to the top ten. Specimen: PBMCs. The TCR sequence derives from a male donor in good health and CMV-seronegative. This chain connects TRBV9 to TRBJ2-1, with D tentatively TRBD1 (6 bases). Here the CDR3 reads CASSPWAGVTYNEQFF. CDR3 in DNA: TGTGCCAGCAGCCCCTGGGCAGGGGTCACCTACAATGAGCAGTTCTTC.